This T cell receptor (beta chain) was documented in a study of human T cells and chemical hapten exposure. At the level of the study: Across its approximately 25 weeks, the study gave patients weekly diphenylcyclopropenone doses to the scalp.

Time point defined: patch test 1, 2 weeks after DPC sensitization. Indicated treatment: therapeutic diphenylcyclopropenone sensitization with weekly scalp DPC. This clonotype occurred many times. TCRdb redid the calling of the RACE reads with MiXCR, one entry per CDR3 protein. The data show 300,000 to 350,000 distinct CDR3 sequences, with approximately 6.9% seen just once and around 8.2% held by the top ten. J lost 1 base, V lost 1 base, and 0 bases had no gene match. Germline CDR1 and CDR2: SGHNT and YYREEE (reference sequence). The CDR3 runs 14 residues. The V and J genes are TRBV5-4 and TRBJ2-5; 8 bases fit TRBD1. The sequence was collected from a woman younger than 35 with alopecia areata. Some clones in this sample may be carry-over from other donors' samples. The material sequenced was whole blood, taken in connection with sensitization to the hapten diphenylcyclopropenone (DPC). CDR3 nucleotide sequence: TGTGCCAGCAGCTTGCAGGGGGCCCAAGAGACCCAGTACTTC. Its translation is CASSLQGAQETQYF.